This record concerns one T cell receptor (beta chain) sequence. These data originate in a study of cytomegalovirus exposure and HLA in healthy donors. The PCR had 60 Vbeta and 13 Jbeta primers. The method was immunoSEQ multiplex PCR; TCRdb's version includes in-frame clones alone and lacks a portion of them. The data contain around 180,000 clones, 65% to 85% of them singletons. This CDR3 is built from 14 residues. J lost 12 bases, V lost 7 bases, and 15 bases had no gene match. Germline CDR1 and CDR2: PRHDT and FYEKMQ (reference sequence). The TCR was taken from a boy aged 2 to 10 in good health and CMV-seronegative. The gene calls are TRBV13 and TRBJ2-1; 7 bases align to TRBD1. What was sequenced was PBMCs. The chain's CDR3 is CASNYRGQGFRQFF. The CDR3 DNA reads TGTGCCAGCAACTATAGGGGGCAGGGATTCAGGCAGTTCTTC.